This T cell receptor beta chain was recovered during a study of CD8 T cell repertoires and HIV-1 epitope variants. Across the whole study: T cells were stimulated with Twenty-five Gag and Nef peptides separately. The baseline condition was 1M T cells left uncultured. Points from the study as a whole: Roughly nine TCR beta clonotypes were antigen-specific, roughly six apparently recognizing autologous or escape variants.

Germline assignment: CDR1 LNHDA and CDR2 SQIVND (reference sequence). J was trimmed by 5 bases and V by 1 base; bases with no gene match: 0. The CDR3 length is 14 residues. As for this clone: Its antigen remains unidentified.

This table comes from immunoSEQ multiplex PCR, and its TCRdb copy is limited to in-frame clones, with some not included. The table lists 2,500 or so clones, around 65% of them singletons. The sequencing sample was made of cultured CD8+ T cells derived from PBMCs. This receptor was taken from a male donor with HIV. The rearrangement links TRBV19 to TRBJ2-1; 9 bases line up with TRBD2. CDR3 region: CASSIVAGDNEQFF. In nucleotides, the CDR3 is TGTGCCAGTAGTATAGTAGCGGGGGACAATGAGCAGTTCTTC. The complete variable domain, with remaining parts taken from reference TRBV19 and TRBJ2-1, reads DGGITQSPKYLFRKEGQNVTLSCEQNLNHDAMYWYRQDPGQGLRLIYYSQIVNDFQKGDIAEGYSVSREKKESFPLTVTSAQKNPTAFYLCASSIVAGDNEQFFGPGTRLTVL.